This T cell receptor beta chain is drawn from a study of tissue T cells after allogeneic stem cell transplantation. Notes on the study in general: The study did not identify alloreactive or antigen-specific tissue TCRs, and some clones might be persisting host cells. The patient cohort was small and clinically heterogeneous, with limited sampling depth.

The protocol was immunoSEQ multiplex PCR, while the TCRdb copy is restricted to in-frame clones and leaves out a portion. Among around 7,500 clones, 35% to 60% were seen once, and the ten largest hold 7% to 8.5%. Time point reported: mouse harvest day 7 after allogeneic transplant. The graft held 10^6 splenic CD5+ T cells and 10^7 T-cell-depleted bone marrow cells. The sample holds a few counts of this clone. Its antigen is still unknown. The genes are named according to mouse. The CDR3 end is not reached by the read, which stops 1 residue before it; the germline J gene fills it in. CDR3 length: 15 amino acids. From germline, CDR1 is LGHNA and CDR2 YSYQKL. Trimming took off 4 bases at V and 1 base at J, with 10 bases between the two ends.

The receptor comes from a female BALB/c mouse given C57BL/6 T cells with graft-versus-host disease after an allogeneic hematopoietic cell transplant. This rearrangement joins TRBV2 to TRBJ1-4; D might be TRBD1 (5 bases). The sample was gut tissue. The CDR3 loop is CASSLRTNSNERLFF. Partial CDR3 DNA: TGTGCCAGCAGCCTCCGGACAAATTCCAACGAAAGATTATTT.